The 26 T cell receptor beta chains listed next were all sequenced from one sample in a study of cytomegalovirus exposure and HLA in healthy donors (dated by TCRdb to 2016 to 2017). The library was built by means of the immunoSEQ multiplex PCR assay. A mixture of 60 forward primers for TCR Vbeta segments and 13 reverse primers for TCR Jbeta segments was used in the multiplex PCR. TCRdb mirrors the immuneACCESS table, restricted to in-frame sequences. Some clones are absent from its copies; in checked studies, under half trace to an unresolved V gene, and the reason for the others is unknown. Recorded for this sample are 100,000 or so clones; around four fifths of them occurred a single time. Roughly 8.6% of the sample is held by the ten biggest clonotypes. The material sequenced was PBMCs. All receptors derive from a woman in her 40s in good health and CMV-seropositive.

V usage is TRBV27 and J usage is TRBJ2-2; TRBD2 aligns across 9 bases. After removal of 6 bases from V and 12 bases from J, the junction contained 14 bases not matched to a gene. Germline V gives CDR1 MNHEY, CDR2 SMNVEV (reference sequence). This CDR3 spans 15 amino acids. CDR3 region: CASRARGLAPGKLFF. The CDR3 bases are TGTGCCAGCAGGGCCCGGGGACTAGCCCCTGGGAAGCTGTTTTTT.

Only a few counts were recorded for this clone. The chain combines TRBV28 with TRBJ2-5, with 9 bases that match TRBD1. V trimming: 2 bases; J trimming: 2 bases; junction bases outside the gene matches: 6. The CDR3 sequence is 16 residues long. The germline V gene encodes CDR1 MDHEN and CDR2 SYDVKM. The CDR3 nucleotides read TGTGCCAGCAGTTTAATAGGGACAGGGCTTCAAGAGACCCAGTACTTC. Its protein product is CASSLIGTGLQETQYF.

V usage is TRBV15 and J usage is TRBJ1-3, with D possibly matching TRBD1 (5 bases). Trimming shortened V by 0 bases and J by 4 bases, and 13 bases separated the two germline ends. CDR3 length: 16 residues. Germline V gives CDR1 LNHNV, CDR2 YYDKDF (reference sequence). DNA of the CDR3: TGTGCCACCAGCAGAGACGGGGGGACGTCAGGAAACACCATATATTTT. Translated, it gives CATSRDGGTSGNTIYF.

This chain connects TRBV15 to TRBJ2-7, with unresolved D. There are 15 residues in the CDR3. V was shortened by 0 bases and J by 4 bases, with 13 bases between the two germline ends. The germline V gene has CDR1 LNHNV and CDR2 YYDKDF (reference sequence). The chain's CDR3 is CATSRDRLTGYEQYF. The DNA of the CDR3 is TGTGCCACCAGCAGAGATCGACTCACTGGTTACGAGCAGTACTTC.

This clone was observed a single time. Here the CDR3 reads CASSGLAGADTQYF. CDR3 DNA: TGTGCCAGCTCCGGACTAGCGGGAGCAGATACGCAGTATTTT. V is TRBV11-3 and J is TRBJ2-3; 13 positions agree with TRBD2. This CDR3 is built from 14 residues. V shed 8 bases and J 4 bases; nucleotides not matched to a gene: 3. The germline V gene encodes CDR1 SGHNT and CDR2 YENEEA.

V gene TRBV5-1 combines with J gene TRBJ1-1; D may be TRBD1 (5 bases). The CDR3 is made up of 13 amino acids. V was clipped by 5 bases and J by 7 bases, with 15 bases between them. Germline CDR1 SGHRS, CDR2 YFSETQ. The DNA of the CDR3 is TGCGCCAGCAGGAACCAGGGAAGTGATGAAGCTTTCTTT. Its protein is CASRNQGSDEAFF.

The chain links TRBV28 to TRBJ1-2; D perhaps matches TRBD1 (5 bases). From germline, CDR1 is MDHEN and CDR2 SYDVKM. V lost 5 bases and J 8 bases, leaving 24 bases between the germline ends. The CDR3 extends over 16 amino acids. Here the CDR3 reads CASSPRGLYGRLGYTF. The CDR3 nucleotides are TGTGCCAGCAGTCCTAGGGGTTTGTACGGCAGGTTGGGCTACACCTTC.

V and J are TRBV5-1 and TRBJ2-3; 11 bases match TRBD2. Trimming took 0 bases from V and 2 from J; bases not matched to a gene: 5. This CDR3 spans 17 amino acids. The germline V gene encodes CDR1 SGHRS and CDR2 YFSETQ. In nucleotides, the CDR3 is TGCGCCAGCAGCTTGGTGATACTAGCGGGGGCCACAGATACGCAGTATTTT. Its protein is CASSLVILAGATDTQYF.

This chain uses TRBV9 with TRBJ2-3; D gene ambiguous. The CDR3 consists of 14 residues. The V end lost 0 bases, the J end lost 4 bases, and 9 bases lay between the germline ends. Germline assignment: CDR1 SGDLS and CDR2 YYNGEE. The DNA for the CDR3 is TGTGCCAGCAGCGTAGATACGGTCTCAGATACGCAGTATTTT. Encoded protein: CASSVDTVSDTQYF.

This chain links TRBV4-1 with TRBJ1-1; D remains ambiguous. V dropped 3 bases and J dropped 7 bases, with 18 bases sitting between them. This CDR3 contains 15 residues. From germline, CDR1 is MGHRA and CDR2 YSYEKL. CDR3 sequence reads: CASSHLGALSGEAFF. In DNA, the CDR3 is TGCGCCAGCAGCCACCTCGGTGCCCTAAGCGGTGAAGCTTTCTTT.

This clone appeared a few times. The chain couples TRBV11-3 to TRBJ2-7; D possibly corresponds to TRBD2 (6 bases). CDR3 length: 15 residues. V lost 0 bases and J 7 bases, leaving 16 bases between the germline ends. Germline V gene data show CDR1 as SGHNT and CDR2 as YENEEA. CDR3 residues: CASSLEMSLRGEQYF. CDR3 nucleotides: TGTGCCAGCAGCTTAGAAATGAGTCTACGGGGGGAGCAGTACTTC.

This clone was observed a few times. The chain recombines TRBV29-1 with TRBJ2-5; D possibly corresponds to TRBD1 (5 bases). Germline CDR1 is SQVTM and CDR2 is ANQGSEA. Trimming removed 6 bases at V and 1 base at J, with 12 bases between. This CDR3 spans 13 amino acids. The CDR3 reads CSVRQPLQETQYF. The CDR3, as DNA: TGCAGCGTACGACAGCCTCTCCAAGAGACCCAGTACTTC.

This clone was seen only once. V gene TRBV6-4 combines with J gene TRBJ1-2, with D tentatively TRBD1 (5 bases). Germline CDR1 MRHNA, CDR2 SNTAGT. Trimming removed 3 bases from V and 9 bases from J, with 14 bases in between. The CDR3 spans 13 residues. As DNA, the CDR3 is TGTGCCAGCAGTGAGGTTGGGGGGATGAGCTACACCTTC. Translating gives CASSEVGGMSYTF.

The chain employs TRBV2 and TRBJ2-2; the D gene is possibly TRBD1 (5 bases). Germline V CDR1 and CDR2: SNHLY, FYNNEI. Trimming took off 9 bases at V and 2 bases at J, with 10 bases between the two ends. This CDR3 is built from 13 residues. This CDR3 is CASYQGNTGELFF. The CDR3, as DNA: TGTGCCAGTTACCAGGGAAACACCGGGGAGCTGTTTTTT.

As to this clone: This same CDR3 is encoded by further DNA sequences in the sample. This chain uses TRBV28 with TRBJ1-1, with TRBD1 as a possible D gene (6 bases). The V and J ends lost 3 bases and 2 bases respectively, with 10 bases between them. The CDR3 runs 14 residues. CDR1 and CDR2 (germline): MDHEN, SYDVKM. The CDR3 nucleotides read TGTGCCAGCAGTTTTCTCAGGGGAAACACTGAAGCTTTCTTT. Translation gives CASSFLRGNTEAFF.

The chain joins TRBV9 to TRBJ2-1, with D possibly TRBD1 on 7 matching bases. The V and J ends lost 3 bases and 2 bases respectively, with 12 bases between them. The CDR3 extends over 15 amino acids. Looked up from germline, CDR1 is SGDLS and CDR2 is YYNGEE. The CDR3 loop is CASSAGRGAYNEQFF. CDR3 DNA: TGTGCCAGCAGCGCGGGCAGGGGGGCCTACAATGAGCAGTTCTTC.

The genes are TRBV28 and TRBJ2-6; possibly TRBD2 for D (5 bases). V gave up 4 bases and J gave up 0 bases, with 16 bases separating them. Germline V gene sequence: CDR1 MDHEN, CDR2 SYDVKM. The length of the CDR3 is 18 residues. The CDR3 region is CASSSALGRSSGANVLTF. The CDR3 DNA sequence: TGTGCCAGCAGTTCCGCCTTGGGGAGATCCTCTGGGGCCAACGTCCTGACTTTC.

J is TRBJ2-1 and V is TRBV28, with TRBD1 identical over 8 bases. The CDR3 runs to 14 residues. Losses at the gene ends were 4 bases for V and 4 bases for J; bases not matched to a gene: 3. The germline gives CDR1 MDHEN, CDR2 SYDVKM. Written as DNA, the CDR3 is TGTGCCAGCAGTTGGGACAGGAGATACAATGAGCAGTTCTTC. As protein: CASSWDRRYNEQFF. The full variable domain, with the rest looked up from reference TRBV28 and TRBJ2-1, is DVKVTQSSRYLVKRTGEKVFLECVQDMDHENMFWYRQDPGLGLRLIYFSYDVKMKEKGDIPEGYSVSREKKERFSLILESASTNQTSMYLCASSWDRRYNEQFFGPGTRLTVL.

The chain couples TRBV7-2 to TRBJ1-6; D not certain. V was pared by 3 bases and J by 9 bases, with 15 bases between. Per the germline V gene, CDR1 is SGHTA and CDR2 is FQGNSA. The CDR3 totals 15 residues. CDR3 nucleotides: TGTGCCAGCAGCTTCCGGGTGCCGCTTGGTTCACCCCTCCACTTT. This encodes CASSFRVPLGSPLHF.

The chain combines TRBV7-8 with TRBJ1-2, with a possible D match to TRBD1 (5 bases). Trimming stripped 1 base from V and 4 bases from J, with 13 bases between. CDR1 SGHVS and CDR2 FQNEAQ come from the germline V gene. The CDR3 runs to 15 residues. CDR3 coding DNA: TGTGCCAGCAGCTTAGGGGACTTATTGGTCTATGGCTACACCTTC. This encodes CASSLGDLLVYGYTF.

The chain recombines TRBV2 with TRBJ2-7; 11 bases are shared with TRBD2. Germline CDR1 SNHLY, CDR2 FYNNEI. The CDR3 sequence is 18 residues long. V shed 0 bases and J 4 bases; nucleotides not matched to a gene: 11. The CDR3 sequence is CASSEAFLAGGPKYEQYF. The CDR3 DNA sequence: TGTGCCAGCAGTGAAGCTTTTTTAGCGGGAGGGCCTAAATACGAGCAGTACTTC.

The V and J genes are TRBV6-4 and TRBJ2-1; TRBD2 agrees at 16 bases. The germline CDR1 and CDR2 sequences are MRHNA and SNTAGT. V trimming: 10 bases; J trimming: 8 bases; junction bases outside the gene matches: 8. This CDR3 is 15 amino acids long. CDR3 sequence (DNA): TGTGCCACCTCCGGGACTAGCGGGAGGGGTGATGAGCAGTTCTTC. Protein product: CATSGTSGRGDEQFF.

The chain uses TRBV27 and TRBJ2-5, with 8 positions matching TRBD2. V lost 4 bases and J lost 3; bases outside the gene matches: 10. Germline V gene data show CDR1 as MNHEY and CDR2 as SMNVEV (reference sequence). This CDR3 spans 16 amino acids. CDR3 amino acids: CASSSSAGELEETQYF. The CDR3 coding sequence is TGTGCCAGCAGTTCGTCAGCGGGGGAGCTTGAAGAGACCCAGTACTTC.

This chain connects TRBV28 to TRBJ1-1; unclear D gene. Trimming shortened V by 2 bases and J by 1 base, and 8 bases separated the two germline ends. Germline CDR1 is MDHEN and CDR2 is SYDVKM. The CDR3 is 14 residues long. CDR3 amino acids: CASSLEQSNTEAFF. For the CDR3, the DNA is TGTGCCAGCAGTTTAGAACAGTCGAACACTGAAGCTTTCTTT.

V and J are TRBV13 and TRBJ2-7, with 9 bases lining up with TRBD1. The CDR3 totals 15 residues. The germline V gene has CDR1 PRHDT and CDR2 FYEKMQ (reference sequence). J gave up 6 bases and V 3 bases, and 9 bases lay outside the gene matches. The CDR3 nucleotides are TGTGCCAGCAGCTTGGGACAGGGTTTATCTGTCGAGCAGTACTTC. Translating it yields CASSLGQGLSVEQYF.

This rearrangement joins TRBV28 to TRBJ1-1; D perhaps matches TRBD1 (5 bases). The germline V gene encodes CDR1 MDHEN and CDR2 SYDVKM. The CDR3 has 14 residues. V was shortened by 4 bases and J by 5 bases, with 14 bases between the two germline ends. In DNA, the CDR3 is TGTGCCAGCAGTTACGGGGGAGTAGGGACTGAAGCTTTCTTT. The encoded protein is CASSYGGVGTEAFF.